Listed below are T cell receptor beta chains from one sample, sequenced in a study of cytomegalovirus exposure and HLA in healthy donors. The data were produced by immunoSEQ multiplex PCR, yet TCRdb's version contains in-frame clones alone and is incomplete. Recorded for this sample: roughly 50,000 clones. Sequencing input: PBMCs. Every receptor here comes from a woman between 40 and 55 years old in good health and CMV-seronegative. The CDR3 runs from the conserved cysteine through the conserved F or W. A D gene is named only where the DNA matches it firmly. Clone size, where shown, is once, few, many, or a class for clones that have expanded.

D gene	V gene	J gene	clone size	CDR3 DNA	CDR3 protein
-	TRBV4-3	TRBJ2-2	-	TGCGCCAGCACGGAAGAGGTTAGCCCGCCTACGAACACCGGGGAGCTGTTTTTT	CASTEEVSPPTNTGELFF
-	TRBV28	TRBJ1-3	-	TGTGCCAGCACAAGAGAGGGATCAGCAAGAGCTGGAAACACCATATATTTT	CASTREGSARAGNTIYF
TRBD1	TRBV7-9	TRBJ1-4	-	TGTGCCAGCAGCTTATGGGGGACAGAGGTTAATGAAAAACTGTTTTTT	CASSLWGTEVNEKLFF
-	TRBV4-1	TRBJ2-7	-	TGCGCCAGCAGCCAAGTTGTACAGGGGGGGAACGAGCAGTACTTC	CASSQVVQGGNEQYF
TRBD1	TRBV27	TRBJ2-7	medium-sized	TGTGCCAGCAGTCCAATCGACAGGGACTACGAGCAGTACTTC	CASSPIDRDYEQYF
TRBD2	TRBV14	TRBJ2-5	-	TGTGCCAGCAGCCAAGTCGGGAGGAGGCCCCAAGAGACCCAGTACTTC	CASSQVGRRPQETQYF
TRBD1	TRBV5-1	TRBJ1-2	-	TGCGCCAGCAGCTTGACAGGGGAGCATGGCTACACCTTC	CASSLTGEHGYTF
-	TRBV5-6	TRBJ2-1	-	TGTGCCAGCAGCCCGAGCTCCGACAATGAGCAGTTCTTC	CASSPSSDNEQFF
-	TRBV4-2	TRBJ1-5	-	TGTGCCAGCAGCCCCAGGAGGGGGGGGAATCAGCCCCAGCATTTT	CASSPRRGGNQPQHF
-	TRBV7-6	TRBJ1-2	-	TGTGCCAGCAGCCCAGGGTACAGGGAACCTAACTATGGCTACACCTTC	CASSPGYREPNYGYTF
-	TRBV19	TRBJ2-7	-	TGTGCCAGTAGTTCCCGGGTCTTTTCCTACGAGCAGTACTTC	CASSSRVFSYEQYF
-	TRBV5-1	TRBJ2-3	-	TGCGCCAGCAGCTTGAATGGAGGAGCCACCACAGATACGCAGTATTTT	CASSLNGGATTDTQYF
-	TRBV6-5	TRBJ1-1	-	TGTGCCAGCAGTTTAGAGGACACTGAAGATTTCTTT	CASSLEDTEDFF
TRBD1	TRBV5-1	TRBJ2-1	-	TGCGCCAGCACAGGAACAGGGGGATTCTACAATGAGCAGTTCTTC	CASTGTGGFYNEQFF
TRBD1	TRBV11-2	TRBJ1-1	-	TGTGCCAGCAGCTTAGACACAGGGGGAGGCTACGGGGGAACAAAGGTCTTT	CASSLDTGGGYGGTKVF
-	TRBV19	TRBJ1-6	-	TGTGCCAGTAAGGACAGCCATAATTCACCCCTCCACTTT	CASKDSHNSPLHF
TRBD1	TRBV5-1	TRBJ1-1	-	TGCGCCAGCAGCTCAGGGGGGACTGAAGCTTTCTTT	CASSSGGTEAFF
TRBD2	TRBV4-3	TRBJ2-3	-	TGCGCCAGCAGCCAAGATCACGGTTCGGGAGGGCTCGCAGATACGCAGTATTTT	CASSQDHGSGGLADTQYF
-	TRBV25-1	TRBJ2-7	-	TGTGCCAGCAGTGAAGCCCCCGGTCCTTACGAGCAGTACTTC	CASSEAPGPYEQYF
TRBD2	TRBV2	TRBJ2-1	-	TGTGCCAGCAGCCCTCGGGAGGACCCGGACAATGAGCAGTTCTTC	CASSPREDPDNEQFF
TRBD2	TRBV4-1	TRBJ2-3	-	TGCGCCAGCAGCTCCTGGACTAGCGGGAGCACAGATACGCAGTATTTT	CASSSWTSGSTDTQYF
TRBD1	TRBV6-6	TRBJ2-7	-	TGTGCCAGCAGTTACGGGACAGAGGACGTCGAGCAGTACTTC	CASSYGTEDVEQYF
-	TRBV28	TRBJ1-1	-	TGTGCCAGCAGGATTACAGGGTTCGCCCTGAACACTGAAGCTTTCTTT	CASRITGFALNTEAFF
-	TRBV7-2	TRBJ2-3	-	TGTGCCAGCAGCTTGGTCGCGGCAACAGATACGCAGTATTTT	CASSLVAATDTQYF
TRBD2	TRBV28	TRBJ2-7	-	TGTGCCAGCAGTTTAAGGGAACGGCTAGCGGGAGGGTACAAGTACTTC	CASSLRERLAGGYKYF
-	TRBV7-2	TRBJ1-4	-	TGTGCCAGCAGCCAAGAAAGCTCAAAACTGTTTTTT	CASSQESSKLFF
TRBD1	TRBV7-9	TRBJ1-5	-	TGTGCCAGCAGCTTAGGACAGGGTGACCAGCCCCAGCATTTT	CASSLGQGDQPQHF
TRBD2	TRBV27	TRBJ2-3	-	TGTGCCAGCAGTAGACCGCGGGAATTAACTAGCGGGAGGACAGATACGCAGTATTTT	CASSRPRELTSGRTDTQYF
-	TRBV6-6	TRBJ2-3	-	TGTGCCAGCAGTTACTCGTCAGGGGGCACAGATACGCAGTATTTT	CASSYSSGGTDTQYF
-	TRBV4-2	TRBJ2-1	-	TGTGCCAGCAGCCGACTTTCCTCGAGCTCCTACAATGAGCAGTTCTTC	CASSRLSSSSYNEQFF
-	TRBV4-3	TRBJ1-1	-	TGCGCCAGCAGCCAAGAAACAGGGAACACTGAAGCTTTCTTT	CASSQETGNTEAFF
TRBD1	TRBV30	TRBJ1-2	-	TGTGCCTGGAGTGCAGGGACAGGGTCGAACTATGGCTACACCTTC	CAWSAGTGSNYGYTF
TRBD2	TRBV27	TRBJ2-5	-	TGTGCCAGCAGTTTTGGGACTAGCCCCATCTACTTC	CASSFGTSPIYF
-	TRBV13	TRBJ1-2	-	TGTGCCAGCAGCTCCTCACAGGGTAGCCATGGCTACACCTTC	CASSSSQGSHGYTF
TRBD1	TRBV6-5	TRBJ1-2	-	TGTGCCAGCAGCTCCCAGGACAGGGGTCATGGCTACACCTTC	CASSSQDRGHGYTF
-	TRBV15	TRBJ1-5	-	TGTGCCACCAGCAGAGATGGGGCAGGGCTCCAGCATTTT	CATSRDGAGLQHF
TRBD1	TRBV5-1	TRBJ2-2	-	TGCGCCAGCAGCTTGGCCACAGGGGCGAACACCGGGGAGCTGTTTTTT	CASSLATGANTGELFF